This TCR beta chain was obtained from a study of naive and memory T cell subsets. General study points: Over 85% of naive TCR sequences appeared only once, unlike memory subsets. No ground truth validated the naive and memory repertoire findings.

Two oligonucleotides, mixed equimolar, formed the beta constant-region primer covering TRBC1 and TRBC2. One entry per CDR3 protein results from TCRdb running MiXCR on the UMI-ligation and nested PCR reads. Seen here are over 4,500 distinct CDR3 sequences, 7% observed once, and the top ten hold roughly 40%. CDR1 MNHEY and CDR2 SVGEGT come from the germline V gene. Between the trimmed V and J ends, which lost 2 bases and 3 bases, there was a span of 8 bases. CDR3 length equals 13 residues. Only a few counts were recorded for this clonotype. Antigen unknown. The genes are TRBV6-2 or TRBV6-3 and TRBJ2-7; no definite D call. This sequence was found in a human donor in good health. Sequenced: effector memory CD8+ T cells from blood. Indicated subset: effector memory, CD45RA- CD27-. The CDR3 protein is CASSYNSYYEQYF. In DNA, the CDR3 is TGTGCCAGCAGTTACAACTCCTACTACGAGCAGTACTTC.